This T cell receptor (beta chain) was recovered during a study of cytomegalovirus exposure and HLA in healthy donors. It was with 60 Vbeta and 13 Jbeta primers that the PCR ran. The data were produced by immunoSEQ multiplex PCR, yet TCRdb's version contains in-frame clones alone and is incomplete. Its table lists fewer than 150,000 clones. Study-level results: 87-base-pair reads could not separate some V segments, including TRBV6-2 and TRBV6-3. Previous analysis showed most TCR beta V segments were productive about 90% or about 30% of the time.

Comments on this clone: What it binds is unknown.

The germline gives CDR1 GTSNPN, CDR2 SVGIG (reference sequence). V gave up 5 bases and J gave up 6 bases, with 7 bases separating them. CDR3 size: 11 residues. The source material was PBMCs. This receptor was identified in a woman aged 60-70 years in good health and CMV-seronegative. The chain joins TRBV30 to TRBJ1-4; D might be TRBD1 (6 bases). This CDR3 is CAWRTDEKLFF. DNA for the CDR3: TGTGCCTGGCGGACAGATGAAAAACTGTTTTTT.